The text below deals with one TCR beta chain. It was with 60 Vbeta and 13 Jbeta primers that the PCR ran. Assay: immunoSEQ multiplex PCR; the TCRdb copy retains only in-frame clones and omits some. The table records fewer than 250,000 clones, 70% to 75% of them present only once. This entry belongs to a study of cytomegalovirus exposure and HLA in healthy donors. CDR1 MDHEN and CDR2 SYDVKM come from the germline V gene. This CDR3 comprises 17 residues. V was trimmed by 6 bases and J by 2 bases, leaving 17 bases between them. V is TRBV28 and J is TRBJ2-6; weak D call: TRBD1 (5 bases). The sequence was obtained from a young man in good health and CMV-seropositive. The sequenced sample was PBMCs. CDR3 coding DNA: TGTGCCAGCAGGTGGGGTCAGGGCGCTCCTGGGGCCAACGTCCTGACTTTC. It translates to CASRWGQGAPGANVLTF.